What follows are 28 T cell receptor beta chains derived from one specimen sequenced in a study of somatic mutations in cytotoxic T cells in rheumatoid arthritis listed by TCRdb under 2017. Libraries were constructed by the immunoSEQ multiplex PCR assay. The source is immuneACCESS, and TCRdb retained only in-frame sequences with V and J called. Part of the clones is not carried over; for the studies checked, unresolved V genes explain less than half of this, and the remainder is unexplained. This sample lists 5,500 to 8,500 clones; around 60% were detected once. 23% of the sample is taken by the ten largest. The sample consisted of CD8+ T cells sorted from blood. The receptors derive from a woman in her forties in good health.

The rearrangement links TRBV5-4 to TRBJ2-1; TRBD2 matches at 9 bases. J was trimmed by 1 base and V by 0 bases; bases with no gene match: 2. This CDR3 is built from 16 residues. The V gene's germline CDR1 is SGHNT and CDR2 YYREEE (reference sequence). The CDR3 bases are TGTGCCAGCAGCTTGGAGAGCGGGAGGTCCTACAATGAGCAGTTCTTC. Translating it yields CASSLESGRSYNEQFF.

This chain links TRBV27 with TRBJ2-7, with 8 bases lining up with TRBD1. This CDR3 has 15 residues. The germline V gene has CDR1 MNHEY and CDR2 SMNVEV (reference sequence). Trimming took 2 bases from V and 0 from J; bases not matched to a gene: 3. The CDR3 protein is CASSLQGQVSYEQYF. The CDR3 DNA follows: TGTGCCAGCAGTTTACAGGGACAGGTCTCCTACGAGCAGTACTTC.

This sequence joins TRBV5-5 and TRBJ2-1; D might be TRBD1 (6 bases). Germline V lookup: CDR1 SGHKS, CDR2 YYEKEE (reference sequence). CDR3 length: 14 amino acids. Trimming stripped 3 bases from V and 5 bases from J, with 12 bases between. CDR3 nucleotides: TGTGCCAGCAGCTCATTGAGGGACAACAATGAGCAGTTCTTC. Translating it yields CASSSLRDNNEQFF.

By sample share, this clone is medium-sized (0.01 to 0.1%). The chain employs TRBV7-9 and TRBJ1-1; TRBD1 is a possible D gene (5 bases). Per the germline V gene, CDR1 is SEHNR and CDR2 is FQNEAQ (reference sequence). CDR3 length: 17 amino acids. The CDR3 nucleotides read TGTGCTTCGAGGGAGGGGCCGGGAGAGCTCATGAACACTGAAGCTTTCTTT. Encoded protein: CASREGPGELMNTEAFF.

This clone appeared a few times. The chain is built from TRBV27 and TRBJ1-5, with D possibly being TRBD1 (5 bases). Germline-derived CDR1 and CDR2 are MNHEY and SMNVEV (reference sequence). Trimming cost V 8 bases and J 1 base, with 15 bases left between them. This CDR3 is 15 amino acids long. The DNA for the CDR3 is TGTGCCAGCGCACTCACAGGAGGGAGCAATCAGCCCCAGCATTTT. Translated: CASALTGGSNQPQHF.

This clone was counted between two and nine times. The chain combines TRBV28 with TRBJ1-5; D is unresolved. The CDR3 consists of 12 residues. The V and J ends lost 8 bases and 7 bases respectively, with 12 bases between them. CDR1 is MDHEN and CDR2 is SYDVKM in the germline V gene. The CDR3: CASCRARQPQHF. The CDR3, as DNA: TGTGCCAGCTGTAGGGCACGGCAGCCCCAGCATTTT.

This clone appeared once. CDR3 protein: CASSAQPNTEAFF. The CDR3 DNA reads as TGTGCCAGCAGTGCACAGCCGAACACTGAAGCTTTCTTT. V is TRBV28 and J is TRBJ1-1, with no clear D. Germline assignment: CDR1 MDHEN and CDR2 SYDVKM. V lost 5 bases and J lost 1, with 8 bases in between. This CDR3 contains 13 residues.

V gene TRBV7-9 combines with J gene TRBJ2-3; no clear D. The V end lost 1 base, the J end lost 3 bases, and 11 bases lay between the germline ends. CDR3 length equals 15 residues. Germline loops: CDR1 SEHNR, CDR2 FQNEAQ (reference sequence). CDR3 DNA sequence: TGTGCCAGCAGCTTAGTGAAACCGCCGACAGATACGCAGTATTTT. It yields the protein CASSLVKPPTDTQYF.

V gene TRBV11-2 combines with J gene TRBJ2-1; perhaps TRBD2 as D (5 bases). V was trimmed by 0 bases and J by 7 bases, leaving 7 bases between them. Germline values: CDR1 SGHAT, CDR2 FQNNGV. This CDR3 spans 13 amino acids. CDR3 coding DNA: TGTGCCAGCAGCTTAGAGTGGGAGAATGAGCAGTTCTTC. Translated: CASSLEWENEQFF.

The J gene is TRBJ2-7, the V gene TRBV4-1, with 8 positions matching TRBD2. Germline V gene lookup returns CDR1 MGHRA and CDR2 YSYEKL. With 0 bases clipped from V and 3 bases from J, the junction kept 4 bases outside the gene matches. This CDR3 spans 15 amino acids. This chain's CDR3 is CASSQDSGTSYEQYF. CDR3 coding DNA: TGCGCCAGCAGCCAAGATTCCGGGACTAGCTACGAGCAGTACTTC.

The chain joins TRBV12-5 to TRBJ2-1; 9 bases are a match to TRBD1. After removal of 7 bases from V and 0 bases from J, the junction contained 7 bases not matched to a gene. This CDR3 contains 16 residues. CDR1 and CDR2 from the germline V gene are LGHNT and FRNRAP. In DNA form, the CDR3 reads TGTGCTAGTGCCCCACTGGACAGGGGCTCCTACAATGAGCAGTTCTTC. It encodes CASAPLDRGSYNEQFF.

This clone was detected only a few times. The genes are TRBV5-4 and TRBJ2-7; TRBD2 aligns across 7 bases. Germline assignment: CDR1 SGHNT and CDR2 YYREEE (reference sequence). V trimming: 1 base; J trimming: 5 bases; junction bases outside the gene matches: 15. The CDR3 sequence is 17 residues long. The CDR3 here is CASSLWISGEGLDEQYF. In DNA, the CDR3 is TGTGCCAGCAGCTTGTGGATCTCGGGGGAGGGCCTGGACGAGCAGTACTTC.

V gene TRBV11-2 combines with J gene TRBJ2-1; 8 bases are shared with TRBD2. CDR3 size: 15 residues. In germline, CDR1 is SGHAT, CDR2 FQNNGV. V gave up 5 bases and J gave up 4 bases; unmatched junction bases: 7. In DNA form, the CDR3 reads TGTGCCAGCAGCCCTCATGCGGGGGGATACAATGAGCAGTTCTTC. Amino acids: CASSPHAGGYNEQFF. The variable domain in full, with the rest retrieved from reference TRBV11-2 and TRBJ2-1, is EAGVAQSPRYKIIEKRQSVAFWCNPISGHATLYWYQQILGQGPKLLIQFQNNGVVDDSQLPKDRFSAERLKGVDSTLKIQPAKLEDSAVYLCASSPHAGGYNEQFFGPGTRLTVL.

This chain links TRBV6-5 with TRBJ2-1; 7 bases fit TRBD2. Germline V gene lookup returns CDR1 MNHEY and CDR2 SVGAGI. The junction had 10 bases not matched to a gene; V was cut back by 7 bases and J by 7 bases. This CDR3 region has 14 residues. The CDR3 is CASKGAGEVNEQFF. The CDR3 nucleotides read TGTGCCAGCAAAGGCGCGGGAGAAGTGAATGAGCAGTTCTTC.

This clone was detected a few times. The V call is TRBV4-1, the J call TRBJ2-7; no clear D gene. The CDR3 runs 15 residues. Germline CDR1 and CDR2: MGHRA and YSYEKL. Trimming took off 1 base at V and 3 bases at J, with 13 bases between the two ends. This CDR3 is CASSQVADPFYEQYF. The CDR3 nucleotides read TGCGCCAGCAGCCAAGTGGCAGACCCTTTCTACGAGCAGTACTTC.

A note on this clone: At one of its ends the junction is not consistent with the germline gene, which may arise from a read error. The chain uses TRBV7-6 and TRBJ1-1; a possible D gene is TRBD1 (5 bases). Germline assignment: CDR1 SGHVS and CDR2 FNYEAQ. The CDR3 is 13 residues long. Written as DNA, the CDR3 is TGTGCCAGCAGTTTAGGGGAGGGGATTGAAGCTTTCTTT. Its protein is CASSLGEGIEAFF.

This CDR3 reads CASSYEDSQDEQFF. CDR3 coding DNA: TGTGCCAGCAGTTACGAGGACTCCCAGGATGAGCAGTTCTTC. This sequence joins TRBV6-5 and TRBJ2-1, with D tentatively TRBD2 (5 bases). Trimming stripped 2 bases from V and 8 bases from J, with 13 bases between. The CDR3 is 14 residues long. Germline-derived CDR1 and CDR2 are MNHEY and SVGAGI.

On this clone: Within the sample, other DNA sequences also encode this same CDR3. The chain carries TRBV2 and TRBJ2-7, with TRBD2 matching over 10 bases. The CDR3 contains 16 residues. CDR1 is SNHLY and CDR2 is FYNNEI in the germline V gene. Trimming at V came to 6 bases and at J to 2 bases, leaving 10 bases not matched to a gene. In DNA, the CDR3 is TGTGCCAGCAGGGTTAGAGGAACTAGCGGGGCCTACGAGCAGTACTTC. Translation gives CASRVRGTSGAYEQYF.

This clone was found a few times. The chain combines TRBV6-6 with TRBJ1-2, with D uncertain. V lost 7 bases, J lost 2 bases, and 11 bases lay in between. This CDR3 comprises 13 residues. Germline V gene data show CDR1 as MNHNY and CDR2 as SVGAGI (reference sequence). CDR3 bases: TGTGCCAGCACCCTGGACCTGAACTATGGCTACACCTTC. Translating gives CASTLDLNYGYTF.

The rearrangement links TRBV6-5 to TRBJ2-7; TRBD1 agrees at 10 bases. Losses at the gene ends were 5 bases for V and 2 bases for J; bases not matched to a gene: 3. The CDR3 sequence is 14 residues long. CDR1 is MNHEY and CDR2 is SVGAGI in the germline V gene. The CDR3 nucleotides read TGTGCCAGCAGTACCGGGACAGGGGCCTACGAGCAGTACTTC. Its translation: CASSTGTGAYEQYF.

This clone has only a few counts. The chain is built from TRBV28 and TRBJ1-4; D not resolved. Trimming cost V 4 bases and J 3 bases, with 9 bases left between them. Looked up from germline, CDR1 is MDHEN and CDR2 is SYDVKM. CDR3 size: 14 residues. The CDR3 bases are TGTGCCAGCAGTTACGGATCTGCTAATGAAAAACTGTTTTTT. Translation: CASSYGSANEKLFF.

This sequence joins TRBV6-5 and TRBJ2-7, with 10 nucleotides matching TRBD1. V was pared by 10 bases and J by 2 bases, with 8 bases of the junction left unmatched. CDR3 size: 14 residues. CDR1 and CDR2 (germline): MNHEY, SVGAGI. The CDR3, as DNA: TGTGCCACAGCGCCGGGACAGGGGCCCTACGAGCAGTACTTC. Residues: CATAPGQGPYEQYF.

This clone turned up a few times. The CDR3 loop reads CASSLAGAYEQYF. The CDR3, as DNA: TGTGCCAGCAGCTTAGCAGGGGCCTACGAGCAGTACTTC. This chain links TRBV7-8 with TRBJ2-7, with a tentative D call TRBD1 (5 bases). CDR1 is SGHVS and CDR2 is FQNEAQ in the germline V gene. Trimming removed 0 bases from V and 2 bases from J, with 5 bases in between. This CDR3 contains 13 residues.

The V gene is TRBV6-5, the J gene TRBJ1-1, with 10 positions matching TRBD1. Germline trimming cut 4 bases from V and 4 bases from J; bases unmatched to any gene: 6. Germline-derived CDR1 and CDR2 are MNHEY and SVGAGI. This CDR3 comprises 15 residues. CDR3 nucleotides: TGTGCCAGCAGTTCGACCGGGACAGGGGTCACTGAAGCTTTCTTT. Translating gives CASSSTGTGVTEAFF.

The chain recombines TRBV6-5 with TRBJ2-7, with TRBD2 matching 7 bases. Germline V gene lookup returns CDR1 MNHEY and CDR2 SVGAGI. There are 15 residues in the CDR3. Trimming took 4 bases from V and 0 from J; bases not matched to a gene: 6. The DNA for the CDR3 is TGTGCCAGCAGTTCCGTAGGCGGGAGCTCCTACGAGCAGTACTTC. Its translation is CASSSVGGSSYEQYF.

The chain joins TRBV6-1 to TRBJ2-5; 10 bases fit TRBD2. V was clipped by 7 bases and J by 3 bases; unmatched bases: 2. From germline, CDR1 is MNHNS and CDR2 SASEGT. This CDR3 is built from 13 residues. The DNA of the CDR3 is TGTGCCAGCATTGGACTAGCGGAAGAGACCCAGTACTTC. This codes for CASIGLAEETQYF.

The chain's CDR3 is CASSDTGELFF. Here the CDR3 DNA reads TGTGCCAGCAGCGACACCGGGGAGCTGTTTTTT. This chain connects TRBV5-5 to TRBJ2-2, with D unclear. Germline V CDR1 and CDR2: SGHKS, YYEKEE (reference sequence). The CDR3 runs to 11 residues. V lost 4 bases, J lost 3 bases, and 1 base lay in between.

J is TRBJ2-4 and V is TRBV2, with 7 bases identical to TRBD2. V was pared by 1 base and J by 12 bases, with 9 bases of the junction left unmatched. The length of the CDR3 is 14 residues. CDR1 is SNHLY, CDR2 FYNNEI, per germline. Here the CDR3 DNA reads TGTGCCAGCAGTGAAGGGTGGTTGGGGGGGAATCAGTACTTC. It translates to CASSEGWLGGNQYF.